The rows below give T cell receptor beta chains drawn from one sample of a study of T cell responses to AZD1222 COVID-19 vaccine. TCRdb keeps only in-frame clones here, not all; method: immunoSEQ multiplex PCR. This table holds tens of thousands of clones, roughly nine tenths found once. The source was peripheral blood, collected on day 0 of AZD1222 vaccination. The source is an adult in good health. Each CDR3 is given with its conserved first and last residue. A D gene is named only where the DNA matches it firmly. A row's size may be missing; if present it is once, few, many or a size class.

NA	TRBV14	NA	TRBJ1-6	CASSQGAYHNSPLHF	TGTGCCAGCAGCCAAGGGGCCTACCATAATTCACCCCTCCACTTT
NA	TRBV29-1	NA	TRBJ1-4	CSVGKEATNEKLFF	TGCAGCGTTGGAAAGGAAGCAACTAATGAAAAACTGTTTTTT
NA	TRBV19	TRBD1	TRBJ2-7	CASSFGTGVHEQYF	TGTGCCAGTAGCTTCGGGACAGGGGTCCACGAGCAGTACTTC
NA	TRBV7-8	NA	TRBJ1-6	CASSEGNFGSPLHF	TGTGCCAGCAGCGAGGGGAACTTCGGGTCACCCCTCCACTTT
NA	TRBV7-9	TRBD1	TRBJ1-2	CASSPGQGVGYTF	TGTGCCAGCAGCCCGGGACAGGGCGTTGGCTACACCTTC
NA	TRBV5-6	NA	TRBJ2-3	CASSLDRDRSFGTDTQYF	TGTGCCAGCAGCTTGGACCGGGATCGGAGTTTCGGCACAGATACGCAGTATTTT
once	TRBV7-9	NA	TRBJ1-1	CASIETANTEAFF	TGTGCCAGCATCGAAACAGCGAACACTGAAGCTTTCTTT
NA	TRBV7-8	NA	TRBJ2-7	CASTRGWGPFGQYF	TGTGCCAGCACCCGAGGGTGGGGTCCCTTCGGGCAGTACTTC
NA	TRBV19	TRBD2	TRBJ2-1	CASSMRAGGPPTYNEQFF	TGTGCCAGTAGTATGAGAGCGGGAGGGCCTCCCACCTACAATGAGCAGTTCTTC
NA	TRBV24-1	NA	TRBJ1-3	CATSDGRGDTIYF	TGTGCCACCAGTGATGGAAGGGGTGACACCATATATTTT
NA	TRBV9	TRBD2	TRBJ2-1	CASSDSPGLVAYNEQFF	TGTGCCAGCAGTGACTCTCCGGGACTAGTAGCATACAATGAGCAGTTCTTC
NA	TRBV5-1	TRBD1	TRBJ1-3	CASSLERQGHGNTIYF	TGCGCCAGCAGCTTGGAAAGACAGGGACATGGAAACACCATATATTTT
NA	TRBV19	NA	TRBJ1-3	CASTGLPFSGNTIYF	TGTGCCAGTACAGGGCTGCCATTCTCTGGAAACACCATATATTTT
NA	TRBV6-5	NA	TRBJ1-1	CASSYVGGFMNTEAFF	TGTGCCAGCAGTTATGTGGGGGGGTTTATGAACACTGAAGCTTTCTTT
NA	TRBV7-8	TRBD2	TRBJ2-1	CASSLRASGIYLSYNEQFF	TGTGCCAGCAGCTTAAGGGCTAGCGGGATCTACCTGTCCTACAATGAGCAGTTCTTC
NA	TRBV6-5	NA	TRBJ1-6	CASSYSSSYNSPLHF	TGTGCCAGCAGTTACTCTAGCTCCTATAATTCACCCCTCCACTTT
NA	TRBV6-6	TRBD2	TRBJ2-5	CASSRGLAGVETQYF	TGTGCCAGCAGCCGGGGACTAGCGGGGGTAGAGACCCAGTACTTC
NA	TRBV7-2	NA	TRBJ2-3	CASTYYREDTQYF	TGTGCCAGCACCTACTATAGGGAAGATACGCAGTATTTT
NA	TRBV11-3	TRBD1	TRBJ1-1	CASSSRGPNTEAFF	TGTGCCAGCAGCTCCAGGGGGCCGAACACTGAAGCTTTCTTT
NA	TRBV27	TRBD1	TRBJ1-1	CASSWGQTNTEAFF	TGTGCCAGCAGTTGGGGACAGACGAACACTGAAGCTTTCTTT
NA	TRBV7-9	NA	TRBJ1-5	CASSLPRAYSNQPQHF	TGTGCCAGCAGCTTACCCAGGGCATATAGCAATCAGCCCCAGCATTTT
NA	TRBV5-4	NA	TRBJ1-6	CASSQRTDTPLHF	TGTGCCAGCAGCCAAAGGACAGATACACCCCTCCACTTT
many	TRBV19	NA	TRBJ1-2	CASSIDSLPSGGYGYTF	TGTGCCAGTAGTATAGATAGCCTCCCATCGGGCGGCTATGGCTACACCTTC
few	TRBV19	TRBD1	TRBJ1-5	CASSSSSGGRDQPQHF	TGTGCCAGTAGCTCCTCCTCAGGGGGCAGGGATCAGCCCCAGCATTTT
NA	TRBV19	TRBD2	TRBJ2-7	CASSMGTSGAPSYEQYF	TGTGCCAGTAGTATGGGAACTAGCGGGGCTCCCTCCTACGAGCAGTACTTC
NA	TRBV7-6	TRBD2	TRBJ2-1	CASSFEVRTRSANEQFF	TGTGCCAGCAGCTTTGAAGTCCGGACTAGATCGGCGAATGAGCAGTTCTTC
NA	TRBV27	NA	TRBJ2-3	CASSFLGSRTDTQYF	TGTGCCAGCAGTTTTCTCGGGAGTCGCACAGATACGCAGTATTTT
NA	TRBV6-2/TRBV6-3	NA	TRBJ1-5	CASSDGTGILGNQPQHF	TGTGCCAGCAGCGACGGGACGGGGATTCTAGGCAATCAGCCCCAGCATTTT
NA	TRBV10-3	TRBD1	TRBJ1-6	CATSRDRDVSVAPLHF	TGTGCCACCAGCCGGGACAGGGATGTTTCTGTGGCACCCCTCCACTTT
NA	TRBV15	TRBD2	TRBJ2-3	CATRRGEGTDTQYF	TGTGCCACCAGGCGGGGGGAAGGTACAGATACGCAGTATTTT
NA	TRBV11-2	NA	TRBJ1-3	CASSDILQFFSSGNTIYF	TGTGCCAGCAGCGACATCCTACAGTTCTTTAGCTCTGGAAACACCATATATTTT
NA	TRBV5-1	NA	TRBJ2-7	CASSITGFTYEQYF	TGCGCCAGCAGCATAACAGGGTTTACCTACGAGCAGTACTTC
NA	TRBV2	NA	TRBJ1-1	CARQAREGTEAFF	TGTGCCAGACAAGCCAGGGAGGGCACTGAAGCTTTCTTT
NA	TRBV9	NA	TRBJ1-1	CASRRLLGLNTEAFF	TGTGCCAGCAGGAGGCTACTTGGACTCAACACTGAAGCTTTCTTT
NA	TRBV30	NA	TRBJ1-2	CAWSVNPRYGYTF	TGTGCCTGGAGTGTAAACCCGAGGTATGGCTACACCTTC
NA	TRBV5-1	TRBD2	TRBJ2-2	CASSFTASLSGGPGELFF	TGCGCCAGCAGCTTTACGGCCTCTCTTAGCGGGGGGCCCGGGGAGCTGTTTTTT
NA	TRBV11-3	TRBD1	TRBJ2-5	CASSPRTGRQETQYF	TGTGCCAGCAGCCCACGGACAGGGAGACAAGAGACCCAGTACTTC
NA	TRBV7-9	NA	TRBJ1-2	CASSLAGGRQYGYTF	TGTGCCAGCAGCTTAGCGGGCGGACGACAATATGGCTACACCTTC
few	TRBV6-4	NA	TRBJ2-2	CASSRGGTDTGELFF	TGTGCCAGCAGCCGTGGGGGGACTGACACCGGGGAGCTGTTTTTT
NA	TRBV6-4	TRBD2	TRBJ2-3	CASSEEAGVVDTQYF	TGTGCCAGCAGTGAGGAAGCGGGAGTTGTGGATACGCAGTATTTT
NA	TRBV21-1	NA	TRBJ2-7	CASKGPRTYYEQYF	TGTGCCAGCAAGGGGCCGAGAACCTATTACGAGCAGTACTTC
NA	TRBV6-4	TRBD1	TRBJ2-1	CASSAATGDYNEQFF	TGTGCCAGCAGTGCCGCGACAGGGGACTACAATGAGCAGTTCTTC
few	TRBV6-5	NA	TRBJ2-2	CASRPPGTGELFF	TGTGCCAGCAGGCCTCCGGGGACCGGGGAGCTGTTTTTT
NA	TRBV18	NA	TRBJ2-7	CASSTGGQASYEQYF	TGTGCCAGCTCAACAGGAGGACAAGCCTCCTACGAGCAGTACTTC
NA	TRBV19	TRBD2	TRBJ2-1	CASSIGPGLAGGLWSYNEQFF	TGTGCCAGTAGTATAGGGCCCGGACTAGCGGGGGGCTTATGGTCCTACAATGAGCAGTTCTTC
NA	TRBV19	NA	TRBJ2-3	CASSTATASDTQYF	TGTGCCAGTAGTACCGCGACAGCTTCAGATACGCAGTATTTT
NA	TRBV5-5	NA	TRBJ1-5	CASSWGAGDNQPQHF	TGTGCCAGCAGCTGGGGGGCAGGGGACAATCAGCCCCAGCATTTT
NA	TRBV7-2	TRBD1	TRBJ1-2	CASRNMRRGYGYTF	TGTGCCAGCAGAAATATGCGCAGGGGGTATGGCTACACCTTC
once	TRBV5-4	NA	TRBJ2-7	CASSVSYEQYF	TGTGCCAGCAGCGTCTCCTACGAGCAGTACTTC
few	TRBV6-4	TRBD2	TRBJ2-3	CASSDSGGGAGDTQYF	TGTGCCAGCAGTGACTCGGGCGGGGGGGCCGGAGATACGCAGTATTTT
NA	TRBV9	NA	TRBJ1-1	CASSVGQSTEAFF	TGTGCCAGCAGCGTAGGCCAGTCCACTGAAGCTTTCTTT
NA	TRBV4-2	NA	TRBJ2-4	CASSQEQGGAQGNIQYF	TGTGCCAGCAGCCAAGAGCAGGGTGGGGCACAGGGTAACATTCAGTACTTC
NA	TRBV12-5	NA	TRBJ2-2	CASGLSTLGELFF	TGTGCTAGTGGTTTGAGTACTTTGGGGGAGCTGTTTTTT
NA	TRBV29-1	NA	TRBJ1-2	CSVGVAPYGYTF	TGCAGCGTTGGGGTAGCCCCCTATGGCTACACCTTC